These T cell receptor beta chains were read from a single sample in a study of cytomegalovirus exposure and HLA in healthy donors. Clones were read by immunoSEQ multiplex PCR, and TCRdb kept only the in-frame ones, dropping some. The sample lists approximately 170,000 clones, around two thirds occurring once. The sample comprised PBMCs. These receptors were taken from a man aged 35 to 55 in good health and CMV-seronegative. CDR3s include the opening cysteine and the closing phenylalanine or tryptophan. The order of the fields is D gene, V gene, clone size, J gene, CDR3 DNA, CDR3 protein. The D gene is left open where the match is weak. Some rows have no size entry. The others give once, few or many, or a class for an expanded clone.

TRBD1	TRBV11-1	-	TRBJ2-1	TGTGCCAGCAGCCCCCGGGACAGGGGTCGAGGTGAGCAGTTCTTC	CASSPRDRGRGEQFF
TRBD1	TRBV4-3	-	TRBJ1-2	TGCGCCAGCAGCCAAGAAGGACAGGGGAACTATGGCTACACCTTC	CASSQEGQGNYGYTF
TRBD1	TRBV6-1	-	TRBJ1-5	TGTGCCAGCAGTGTACAGGGGGCGGGTCAGCCCCAGCATTTT	CASSVQGAGQPQHF
TRBD1	TRBV10-3	-	TRBJ2-5	TGTGCCATCAGTCCCGGGACAGGGGGTGGGACCCAGTACTTC	CAISPGTGGGTQYF
-	TRBV4-1	-	TRBJ1-5	TGCGCCAGCAGCCAAGATGCCCAGACTCAGAACCTCTATAGCAATCAGCCCCAGCATTTT	CASSQDAQTQNLYSNQPQHF
TRBD2	TRBV5-1	-	TRBJ2-7	TGCGCCAGCAGCTTGGCCTTGCGGGGGGGCTACGAGCAGTACTTC	CASSLALRGGYEQYF
TRBD1	TRBV19	-	TRBJ1-4	TGTGCCAGTAGTACCTACAGGGGATCGGGTGAAAAACTGTTTTTT	CASSTYRGSGEKLFF
TRBD2	TRBV4-2	-	TRBJ2-3	TGTGCCAGCAGCCAAGAGGAAGTGGGTAGCGGGAGCACAGATACGCAGTATTTT	CASSQEEVGSGSTDTQYF
-	TRBV29-1	-	TRBJ2-1	TGCAGCGTTGTTCGGGATGAGCAGTTCTTC	CSVVRDEQFF
TRBD2	TRBV4-2	-	TRBJ2-3	TGTGCCAGCAGCCAAGAAATCGGCAGCGGGAGCGATACGCAGTATTTT	CASSQEIGSGSDTQYF
-	TRBV10-3	few	TRBJ1-1	TGTGCCATCAGTGATGGAGTGTGGGCTTTCTTT	CAISDGVWAFF
-	TRBV9	once	TRBJ2-7	TGTGCCAGCAGTTCCGGGGACACCGCATTTTACGAGCAGTACTTC	CASSSGDTAFYEQYF
-	TRBV29-1	few	TRBJ1-1	TGCAGCGCCTCCGAGGGGGGGCCGGCTGAAGCTTTCTTT	CSASEGGPAEAFF
-	TRBV30	-	TRBJ2-7	TGTGCCTGGACCTTACTGGAGGGCCACGAGCAGTACTTC	CAWTLLEGHEQYF
TRBD1	TRBV5-1	-	TRBJ2-1	TGCGCCAGCAGCCGGCTTGGAACAGGGGAAACGGAGCAGTTCTTC	CASSRLGTGETEQFF
TRBD1	TRBV7-9	-	TRBJ1-1	TGTGCCAGCAGCTTACCCCGGGACAGTTCGTTGAACACTGAAGCTTTCTTT	CASSLPRDSSLNTEAFF
TRBD1	TRBV7-9	few	TRBJ2-5	TGTGCCAGCAGCTTAGAGACAGGGGATGTTTTGGAGCAGTACTTC	CASSLETGDVLEQYF
TRBD2	TRBV4-2	-	TRBJ2-5	TGTGCCAGCAGCCAATCCCTAGCGGGAGGATCAGAGACCCAGTACTTC	CASSQSLAGGSETQYF
TRBD2	TRBV7-2	-	TRBJ2-3	TGTGCCAGCATTAGGACTAGCGGGGCAGATACGCAGTATTTT	CASIRTSGADTQYF
-	TRBV5-1	-	TRBJ1-1	TGCGCCAGCAGCTCGAACCCGGACAAGAACACTGAAGCTTTCTTT	CASSSNPDKNTEAFF
TRBD2	TRBV7-2	-	TRBJ2-1	TGTGCCAGCAGCCCTTGGACTAGCGGGGGGGCCCGGAATGAGCAGTTCTTC	CASSPWTSGGARNEQFF
TRBD2	TRBV7-9	-	TRBJ2-1	TGTGCCAGCGGCCTAGCGGGAGGTTACAATGAGCAGTTCTTC	CASGLAGGYNEQFF
TRBD2	TRBV7-2	-	TRBJ2-7	TGTGCCAGCAGTCCACCGGGGGGCGAGCAGTACTTC	CASSPPGGEQYF
-	TRBV6-4	few	TRBJ2-1	TGTGCCAGCAGTGACTCGTATGGGGAGAGTGAGCAGTTCTTC	CASSDSYGESEQFF
-	TRBV19	-	TRBJ2-2	TGTGCCAGTAGTATATCATCGGGAGTAGGCACCGGGGAGCTGTTTTTT	CASSISSGVGTGELFF
-	TRBV30	-	TRBJ1-1	TGTGCCTGGAGTCTAGGACAGTGGGGCACTGAAGCTTTCTTT	CAWSLGQWGTEAFF
-	TRBV4-2	few	TRBJ1-1	TGTGCCAGCAGCCAAGATATGTGGAGGGGCGCGAGAACTGAAGCTTTCTTT	CASSQDMWRGARTEAFF
-	TRBV30	-	TRBJ1-6	TGTGCTTCCGGGAGGGGTGGTTCACCCCTCCACTTT	CASGRGGSPLHF
-	TRBV7-2	few	TRBJ2-7	TGTGCCAGCAGCTCGGGGATCCCCCCCCACGAGCAGTACTTC	CASSSGIPPHEQYF
-	TRBV27	few	TRBJ1-5	TGTGCCAGCAGTTCGGGGGACCCGTATAGCAATCAGCCCCAGCATTTT	CASSSGDPYSNQPQHF
TRBD1	TRBV28	-	TRBJ1-2	TGTGCCAGCAGCCTGGGACAGGGAGGTTCGGGCTACACCTTC	CASSLGQGGSGYTF
-	TRBV5-1	few	TRBJ2-5	TGCGCCAGCACCTTGGAGGGGGGGCAAGAGACCCAGTACTTC	CASTLEGGQETQYF
TRBD1	TRBV6-5	-	TRBJ1-1	TGTGCCAGCAGACCAGGGGGCGCGGAAACTGAAGCTTTCTTT	CASRPGGAETEAFF
-	TRBV4-1	-	TRBJ1-1	TGCGCCAGCAGCCAAGGAACCGGGACTGAAGCTTTCTTT	CASSQGTGTEAFF
-	TRBV6-5	-	TRBJ1-6	TGTGCCAGCAGCCCACCCCGGGGTAATTCACCCCTCCACTTT	CASSPPRGNSPLHF
-	TRBV4-3	-	TRBJ2-7	TGCGCCAGCAGCAGGGCAACTAGCTCCTACGAGCAGTACTTC	CASSRATSSYEQYF
-	TRBV4-3	-	TRBJ2-7	TGCGCCAGCAGCCAAGATTACGACACGTCCTACGAGCAGTACTTC	CASSQDYDTSYEQYF
TRBD1	TRBV4-1	-	TRBJ1-1	TGCGCCAGCAGCCAAGGGGGACAGATGAACACTGAAGCTTTCTTT	CASSQGGQMNTEAFF
TRBD2	TRBV7-7	-	TRBJ2-7	TGTGCTAGCAGCCCCGTAGCGGGAACCTACGAGCAGTACTTC	CASSPVAGTYEQYF
TRBD2	TRBV6-4	-	TRBJ2-3	TGTGCCAGCGTGGCCCAGCTAGCGGGGGGGCCCTGTACGCAGTATTTT	CASVAQLAGGPCTQYF
TRBD1	TRBV5-1	-	TRBJ1-1	TGCGCCAGCAGCGACACAGGGGATGACACTGAAGCTTTCTTT	CASSDTGDDTEAFF